This TCR beta chain originates from a study of blood T cell repertoires in COVID-19. V gave up 5 bases and J gave up 4 bases; unmatched junction bases: 6. Germline CDR1 and CDR2: MNHEY and SVGEGT. This CDR3 comprises 14 residues. Libraries were prepared by immunoSEQ multiplex PCR; TCRdb keeps only in-frame clonotypes and omits some of them. The sample consists of approximately 200,000 clones, about 84% of them appearing once. This chain links TRBV6-2 or TRBV6-3 with TRBJ1-1, with 8 bases fitting TRBD1. The TCR sequence derives from a woman aged 30 to 39 with acute or convalescent COVID-19. Sequencing was carried out using peripheral blood. The CDR3 loop reads CASSHGTGGTEAFF. The CDR3 nucleotides read TGTGCCAGCAGTCACGGCACAGGGGGCACTGAAGCTTTCTTT.